The 26 T cell receptor beta chains below were found in one sample sequenced in a study of shared clonotypes between healthy human individuals. Data came from immunoSEQ multiplex PCR; TCRdb stores just in-frame clones and leaves some out. Here the sample spans approximately 100,000 clones, approximately 70% being singletons. Sequenced material: memory CD8+ T cells sorted from blood. Regarding subset: CD45RO+ cells pooled with CCR7-negative TemRA cells. The receptors were gathered from a woman in her twenties or thirties in good health.

This clone appeared a few times. The chain carries TRBV10-1 and TRBJ2-4; D possibly matches TRBD1 or TRBD2 (5 bases each). From germline, CDR1 is WNHNN and CDR2 SYGVQD (reference sequence). The CDR3 covers 14 residues. V was clipped by 0 bases and J by 8 bases, with 11 bases between them. Written as DNA, the CDR3 is TGCGCCAGCAGTGAGTCAGGGATGGGGGACATTCAGTACTTC. Encoded protein: CASSESGMGDIQYF.

The V call is TRBV19, the J call TRBJ1-1; D perhaps matches TRBD1 (5 bases). Trimming removed 3 bases from V and 5 bases from J, with 16 bases in between. The CDR3 is 15 amino acids. Germline V CDR1 and CDR2: LNHDA, SQIVND (reference sequence). The CDR3 DNA sequence: TGTGCCAGTAGTATTCTCCCAGGGCGGGCAACTGAAGCTTTCTTT. It encodes CASSILPGRATEAFF.

The CDR3 reads CASSHVYEQFF. CDR3 sequence (DNA): TGTGCCAGCAGTCACGTTTATGAGCAGTTCTTC. The chain combines TRBV28 with TRBJ2-1; no clear D gene. The CDR3 has 11 amino acids. V lost 5 bases and J 8 bases, leaving 7 bases between the germline ends. The V gene's germline CDR1 is MDHEN and CDR2 SYDVKM.

The rearrangement uses TRBV27 and TRBJ2-5; 7 nucleotides align to TRBD2. The end of the DNA fits TRBJ2-7 better, so the J call may be wrong. This CDR3 contains 14 residues. Germline CDR1 reads MNHEY; CDR2 reads SMNVEV (reference sequence). As DNA, the CDR3 is TGTGCCAGCAGTTTGGGAGGGACTCCCTACGAGCAGTACTTC. Residues: CASSLGGTPYEQYF.

Many counts were recorded for this clone. This chain connects TRBV16 to TRBJ2-7; D not resolved. The CDR3 totals 13 residues. In germline, CDR1 is KGHSY, CDR2 FQNENV. Between the trimmed V and J ends, which lost 5 bases and 4 bases, there was a span of 12 bases. The CDR3 DNA sequence: TGTGCCAGCAGCGGATCCATGGGGTACGAGCAGTACTTC. Translating gives CASSGSMGYEQYF.

This sequence joins TRBV7-9 and TRBJ2-3; D is possibly TRBD2 (6 bases). The CDR3 runs 15 residues. V shed 5 bases and J shed 0 bases, with 12 bases lying between them. Germline values: CDR1 SEHNR, CDR2 FQNEAQ (reference sequence). In DNA, the CDR3 is TGTGCCAGCAGCCCTAGCGCTGAGAGCACAGATACGCAGTATTTT. This sequence encodes CASSPSAESTDTQYF.

The V call is TRBV6-6, the J call TRBJ1-3; D is unresolved. Germline CDR1 MNHNY, CDR2 SVGAGI (reference sequence). The ends were cut back, 2 bases at V and 8 bases at J, with 4 bases in the middle. This CDR3 is built from 11 residues. CDR3 nucleotide sequence: TGTGCCAGCAGTTACGGAGACACCATATATTTT. Its protein is CASSYGDTIYF.

The V call is TRBV4-2, the J call TRBJ1-2, with D hard to call. Germline V lookup: CDR1 LGHNA, CDR2 YNFKEQ. The CDR3 has 13 residues. The V end lost 5 bases, the J end lost 2 bases, and 9 bases lay between the germline ends. CDR3: CASSELGNYGYTF. CDR3 in DNA: TGTGCCAGCAGCGAACTGGGAAACTATGGCTACACCTTC.

This chain links TRBV10-2 with TRBJ2-2; D remains unclear. This CDR3 comprises 14 residues. CDR1 is WSHSY and CDR2 is SAAADI in the germline V gene. The V end lost 0 bases, the J end lost 7 bases, and 9 bases lay between the germline ends. The CDR3 DNA reads TGCGCCAGCAGTGAGTCGTTCCGGGTCGGGGAGCTGTTTTTT. Protein product: CASSESFRVGELFF.

Details on this clone: One base away lies a much larger clone, so this may be a sequencing read error. Other nucleotide sequences in the sample specify the same CDR3. V gene TRBV11-2 combines with J gene TRBJ2-7; D unclear. CDR3 length: 12 residues. Trimming left V 1 base short and J 2 bases short, with 3 bases between. Germline CDR1 and CDR2: SGHAT and FQNNGV. The CDR3 DNA reads TGTGCCAGCAGCTTAGGGGCCTACGAGCAGTACTTC. Translated: CASSLGAYEQYF.

This chain links TRBV5-1 with TRBJ1-1, with D possibly being TRBD1 (6 bases). V dropped 1 base and J dropped 4 bases, with 17 bases sitting between them. This CDR3 spans 16 amino acids. Germline V CDR1 and CDR2: SGHRS, YFSETQ. The CDR3 coding sequence is TGCGCCAGCAGCTTGTGGGGGGCGAGTTTGGCCACTGAAGCTTTCTTT. The encoded protein is CASSLWGASLATEAFF.

The rearrangement uses TRBV11-2 and TRBJ2-2; TRBD2 agrees at 10 bases. The CDR3 contains 16 residues. Germline CDR1 is SGHAT and CDR2 is FQNNGV. Trimming removed 3 bases from V and 1 base from J; junction bases left unmatched: 2. CDR3 region: CASSFTSGVNTGELFF. The CDR3 DNA sequence: TGTGCCAGCAGCTTCACTAGCGGGGTGAACACCGGGGAGCTGTTTTTT.

V and J are TRBV19 and TRBJ2-3; possible D gene TRBD2, 5 bases. The CDR3 has 14 residues. V was pared by 4 bases and J by 1 base, with 9 bases between. Germline values: CDR1 LNHDA, CDR2 SQIVND (reference sequence). The CDR3 reads CASSSAGGTDTQYF. CDR3 DNA: TGTGCCAGTAGTAGCGCCGGGGGCACAGATACGCAGTATTTT. Combining the CDR3 with reference TRBV19 and TRBJ2-3 gives the whole variable domain DGGITQSPKYLFRKEGQNVTLSCEQNLNHDAMYWYRQDPGQGLRLIYYSQIVNDFQKGDIAEGYSVSREKKESFPLTVTSAQKNPTAFYLCASSSAGGTDTQYFGPGTRLTVL.

The chain carries TRBV6-1 and TRBJ1-1; no definite D call. The CDR3 contains 11 residues. V gave up 7 bases and J gave up 1 base, with 4 bases separating them. From germline, CDR1 is MNHNS and CDR2 SASEGT. The chain's CDR3 is CASKENTEAFF. CDR3 DNA: TGTGCCAGCAAAGAGAACACTGAAGCTTTCTTT.

A single count supports this clone. The CDR3 is CASSQDRAWYGYTF. The DNA for the CDR3 is TGTGCCAGCAGCCAAGACAGGGCTTGGTATGGCTACACCTTC. This chain links TRBV14 with TRBJ1-2, with a weak D call TRBD1 (5 bases). This CDR3 comprises 14 residues. Germline V gene data show CDR1 as SGHDN and CDR2 as FVKESK. Trimming took 0 bases from V and 5 from J, leaving 10 bases between them.

This clone was counted at least ten times. V and J are TRBV4-2 and TRBJ1-2; 8 nucleotides match TRBD1. V lost 5 bases to trimming and J lost 4 bases; unmatched junction nucleotides: 6. The CDR3 length is 14 residues. The germline gives CDR1 LGHNA, CDR2 YNFKEQ. In DNA form, the CDR3 reads TGTGCCAGCAGCGTCGGACAGGGAGGCTATGGCTACACCTTC. Amino acid sequence: CASSVGQGGYGYTF.

V is TRBV30 and J is TRBJ1-5; D is ambiguous. CDR3 size: 15 residues. The V end lost 1 base, the J end lost 0 bases, and 10 bases lay between the germline ends. Per germline, CDR1 GTSNPN and CDR2 SVGIG (reference sequence). The CDR3 region is CAWSGQTYSNQPQHF. DNA for the CDR3: TGTGCCTGGAGTGGGCAGACTTATAGCAATCAGCCCCAGCATTTT.

The CDR3 nucleotides are TGTGCCAGCAGCCCCCACCGGGGAGCCAAAAACATTCAGTACTTC. Its protein is CASSPHRGAKNIQYF. The gene calls are TRBV6-6 and TRBJ2-4, with D maybe TRBD2 (5 bases). Germline loops: CDR1 MNHNY, CDR2 SVGAGI (reference sequence). V gave up 6 bases and J gave up 0 bases, with 12 bases separating them. The CDR3 is 15 amino acids.

This chain joins TRBV7-9 and TRBJ2-7, with 9 bases matching TRBD2. The CDR3 totals 15 residues. Germline V gives CDR1 SEHNR, CDR2 FQNEAQ (reference sequence). Trimming cost V 5 bases and J 5 bases; bases outside gene matches: 10. CDR3: CASSLNSGSDHEQYF. CDR3 DNA sequence: TGTGCCAGCAGCCTAAATAGCGGGAGCGACCACGAGCAGTACTTC.

The chain employs TRBV27 and TRBJ2-5; D is unresolved. V dropped 4 bases and J dropped 6 bases, with 12 bases sitting between them. Germline values: CDR1 MNHEY, CDR2 SMNVEV (reference sequence). CDR3 length: 13 residues. Here the CDR3 reads CASSSLGSKTQYF. The DNA of the CDR3 is TGTGCCAGCAGTTCCCTGGGTAGCAAGACCCAGTACTTC.

The table lists this clone with a count of one. Other DNA sequences in the sample encode the same CDR3. The chain couples TRBV29-1 to TRBJ1-2; no reliable D call. The germline CDR1 and CDR2 sequences are SQVTM and ANQGSEA. The CDR3 sequence is 12 residues long. V was pared by 4 bases and J by 0 bases, with 6 bases between. CDR3: CSVADSNYGYTF. CDR3 DNA: TGCAGCGTTGCCGATTCTAACTATGGCTACACCTTC.

The chain carries TRBV7-6 and TRBJ1-1, with TRBD1 matching over 8 bases. Germline V gene sequence: CDR1 SGHVS, CDR2 FNYEAQ. The trim removed 5 bases at V and 10 bases at J, leaving 6 bases unmatched. The CDR3 extends over 12 amino acids. The DNA for the CDR3 is TGTGCCAGCAGCCGGGCTGACAGGGGAGCTTTCTTT. Amino acids: CASSRADRGAFF.

The sample holds many counts of this clone. V and J are TRBV6-1 and TRBJ2-3; TRBD2 matches at 7 bases. Germline V gene sequence: CDR1 MNHNS, CDR2 SASEGT. With V trimmed by 3 bases and J by 4 bases, 7 bases remained unmatched. This CDR3 has 15 residues. The CDR3 DNA reads TGTGCCAGCAGTGACGGCGGGAGCGGCGCAGATACGCAGTATTTT. Protein sequence: CASSDGGSGADTQYF.

The chain combines TRBV25-1 with TRBJ2-7; 9 bases match TRBD2. The CDR3 has 16 residues. Germline V lookup: CDR1 MGHDK, CDR2 SYGVNS. The J segment lost 3 bases and the V segment lost 7 bases, leaving 13 bases of the junction unmatched. The CDR3 DNA reads as TGTGCCAGCACCCCGTCCTCTAGCGGGAATAACTACGAGCAGTACTTC. This sequence encodes CASTPSSSGNNYEQYF.

This chain links TRBV29-1 with TRBJ2-3; 14 nucleotides line up with TRBD2. This CDR3 has 18 amino acids. V lost 5 bases and J lost 3; bases outside the gene matches: 13. From germline, CDR1 is SQVTM and CDR2 ANQGSEA. CDR3 coding DNA: TGCAGCGTTTTAGGACTAGCGGGAGGATCGAGCACGACAGATACGCAGTATTTT. Amino acid sequence: CSVLGLAGGSSTTDTQYF.

The chain carries TRBV28 and TRBJ2-1, with 8 bases lining up with TRBD1. Looked up from germline, CDR1 is MDHEN and CDR2 is SYDVKM. This CDR3 contains 14 residues. Germline trimming cut 10 bases from V and 4 bases from J; bases unmatched to any gene: 9. The CDR3, as DNA: TGTGCCACCCGTAGGGGACAGGAGTACAATGAGCAGTTCTTC. This codes for CATRRGQEYNEQFF.